A single sample is the source of the 21 T cell receptor beta chains below, sequenced in a study of spatial heterogeneity in lung cancer. TCRdb reprocessed the 5' RACE reads with MiXCR, giving one entry per CDR3 protein. The sample shows more than 4,500 distinct CDR3 sequences, under 30% of them seen only once. Time point given: sample taken at primary tumor resection. The study sequenced unsorted whole RNA from tumor, nontumor lung or frozen PBMC. The sample was PBMCs, taken at surgery. These TCRs come from a male donor with early-stage non-small cell lung cancer.

In its sample, this clonotype ranks as medium-sized. The V and J genes are TRBV5-1 and TRBJ2-2; D gene ambiguous. Per germline, CDR1 SGHRS and CDR2 YFSETQ. The V gene lost 2 bases and the J gene lost 0 bases, with 8 bases spanning the gap. The CDR3 consists of 15 residues. CDR3 amino acids: CASSLGSANTGELFF. CDR3 in DNA: TGCGCCAGCAGCTTAGGGTCGGCGAACACCGGGGAGCTGTTTTTT.

CDR3 amino acids: CSARESGRGRYEQYF. CDR3 sequence (DNA): TGCAGTGCTAGAGAGTCCGGCAGGGGGCGGTACGAGCAGTACTTC. The rearrangement joins TRBV20-1 to TRBJ2-7, with 8 bases that match TRBD1. From germline, CDR1 is DFQATT and CDR2 SNEGSKA (reference sequence). Trimming at V came to 0 bases and at J to 4 bases, leaving 8 bases not matched to a gene. The CDR3 runs 15 residues.

By share, this clonotype counts as medium-sized (0.01 to 0.1%). The rearrangement uses TRBV28 and TRBJ2-1; unclear D gene. The CDR3 sequence is 15 residues long. CDR1 and CDR2 from the germline V gene are MDHEN and SYDVKM. Between the trimmed V and J ends, which lost 2 bases and 9 bases, there was a span of 17 bases. The CDR3: CASSLPRANGPEQFF. The CDR3 DNA reads TGTGCCAGCAGTTTACCCCGGGCCAATGGCCCTGAGCAGTTCTTC.

V usage is TRBV7-8 and J usage is TRBJ2-2; tentative D call: TRBD2 (6 bases). Trimming shortened V by 5 bases and J by 8 bases, and 18 bases separated the two germline ends. There are 15 residues in the CDR3. Germline V CDR1 and CDR2: SGHVS, FQNEAQ. CDR3: CASSKGGLPVGELFF. For the CDR3, the DNA is TGTGCCAGCAGCAAGGGAGGACTCCCCGTGGGGGAGCTGTTTTTT. The full variable domain, with the rest looked up from reference TRBV7-8 and TRBJ2-2, is GAGVSQSPRYKVAKRGQDVALRCDPISGHVSLFWYQQALGQGPEFLTYFQNEAQLDKSGLPSDRFFAERPEGSVSTLKIQRTQQEDSAVYLCASSKGGLPVGELFFGEGSRLTVL.

The chain carries TRBV24-1 and TRBJ2-7; possibly TRBD2 for D (6 bases). Germline CDR1 reads KGHDR; CDR2 reads SFDVKD. V was trimmed by 9 bases and J by 12 bases, leaving 17 bases between them. The length of the CDR3 is 11 residues. This CDR3 reads CATRTNGERYF. CDR3 DNA sequence: TGTGCCACCCGGACTAACGGGGAACGGTACTTC.

This clonotype is medium-sized by share. J is TRBJ2-1 and V is TRBV3-1; tentative D call: TRBD2 (5 bases). CDR1 and CDR2 from the germline V gene are LGHDT and YNNKEL (reference sequence). The CDR3 is made up of 12 amino acids. The V end lost 3 bases, the J end lost 15 bases, and 15 bases lay between the germline ends. DNA for the CDR3: TGTGCCAGCAGCCAGGACTCCGGGATGAGGTTCTTC. Translation: CASSQDSGMRFF.

This clonotype has more than one count but fewer than ten. J is TRBJ1-6 and V is TRBV5-1; tentative D call: TRBD1 (5 bases). Germline CDR1 is SGHRS and CDR2 is YFSETQ. The CDR3 is 16 amino acids. V gave up 0 bases and J gave up 7 bases, with 14 bases separating them. CDR3 amino acids: CASSLVGEIGNSPLHF. The CDR3 nucleotides are TGCGCCAGCAGCTTGGTGGGGGAGATAGGCAATTCACCCCTCCACTTT.

This clonotype was seen many times. The rearrangement links TRBV10-3 to TRBJ2-7; D is undetermined. Germline loops: CDR1 ENHRY, CDR2 SYGVKD. The CDR3 totals 15 residues. V lost 6 bases and J lost 0, with 15 bases in between. The chain's CDR3 is CAIRPGALSSYEQYF. DNA for the CDR3: TGTGCCATCAGACCGGGCGCGCTAAGCTCCTACGAGCAGTACTTC.

V usage is TRBV29-1 and J usage is TRBJ2-7, with 8 bases identical to TRBD1. Germline CDR1 and CDR2: SQVTM and ANQGSEA. Losses at the gene ends were 7 bases for V and 0 bases for J; bases not matched to a gene: 11. There are 15 residues in the CDR3. CDR3 nucleotide sequence: TGCAGCGCCGTAGGCGGTCAGGGGGCCTCCTACGAGCAGTACTTC. Translated, it gives CSAVGGQGASYEQYF.

This clonotype has only one observation. The V gene is TRBV28, the J gene TRBJ1-4, with 7 bases matching TRBD1. The CDR3 is 14 residues long. Unmatched junction bases numbered 8, after V lost 8 bases and J lost 5 bases. Germline values: CDR1 MDHEN, CDR2 SYDVKM. Here the CDR3 DNA reads TGTGCCAGCTTAGCAGGGGGGAAAAATGAAAAACTGTTTTTT. Its protein product is CASLAGGKNEKLFF.

The chain joins TRBV10-3 to TRBJ1-1; the D is unclear. The germline V gene has CDR1 ENHRY and CDR2 SYGVKD. The CDR3 loop spans 12 amino acids. V dropped 0 bases and J dropped 9 bases, with 8 bases sitting between them. This chain's CDR3 is CAISESLSKAFF. In DNA, the CDR3 is TGTGCCATCAGTGAGTCGTTATCTAAAGCTTTCTTT.

The chain recombines TRBV3-1 with TRBJ1-4; no firm D call. Germline loops: CDR1 LGHDT, CDR2 YNNKEL (reference sequence). V shed 1 base and J shed 5 bases, with 8 bases lying between them. The CDR3 sequence is 14 residues long. This CDR3 reads CASSQAVRNEKLFF. The CDR3 DNA reads TGTGCCAGCAGCCAAGCCGTTCGGAATGAAAAACTGTTTTTT.

A few counts support this clonotype. The chain recombines TRBV21-1 with TRBJ2-4; TRBD1, the table's D call, was not compared with the DNA. TRBV21-1 has pseudogene status. The CDR3 has 19 residues. CDR3 protein: CASSNIGGRRELAKNIQYF. DNA for the CDR3: TGTGCCAGCAGCAACATTGGGGGCAGACGGGAACTAGCCAAAAACATTCAGTACTTC.

The chain is built from TRBV11-1 and TRBJ1-1; D possibly corresponds to TRBD1 (6 bases). This CDR3 region has 13 residues. The V gene's germline CDR1 is SGHAT and CDR2 FQDESV (reference sequence). Trimming removed 1 base at V and 3 bases at J, with 6 bases between. The CDR3 DNA sequence: TGTGCCAGCAGCTTAGACAGGGACACTGAAGCTTTCTTT. It translates to CASSLDRDTEAFF.

The rearrangement uses TRBV27 and TRBJ2-4; 12 positions match TRBD1. The germline V gene has CDR1 MNHEY and CDR2 SMNVEV (reference sequence). This CDR3 has 18 residues. Germline trimming cut 5 bases from V and 1 base from J; bases unmatched to any gene: 9. The CDR3 spells CASSPGTGGEVAKNIQYF. DNA of the CDR3: TGTGCCAGCAGTCCTGGGACAGGGGGCGAGGTGGCCAAAAACATTCAGTACTTC.

At least ten counts were recorded for this clonotype. The CDR3 DNA reads TGTGCCAGCAGCTTAGCGCTATTCGAGAAAGCGGGAGTCAACAATGAGCAGTTCTTC. As protein: CASSLALFEKAGVNNEQFF. The rearrangement links TRBV7-9 to TRBJ2-1; 8 bases are shared with TRBD2. There are 19 residues in the CDR3. The germline V gene encodes CDR1 SEHNR and CDR2 FQNEAQ (reference sequence). The ends lost 0 bases at V and 5 bases at J; junction bases unmatched: 15.

The J gene is TRBJ2-7, the V gene TRBV7-2, with TRBD2 matching 14 bases. J was trimmed by 5 bases and V by 3 bases; bases with no gene match: 0. The CDR3 runs 14 residues. Germline V gene lookup returns CDR1 SGHTA and CDR2 FQGNSA. The CDR3 sequence is CASSLGLAGDEQYF. CDR3 DNA: TGTGCCAGCAGCTTGGGACTAGCGGGGGACGAGCAGTACTTC.

The CDR3 DNA is TGTGCCAGCAGCCACTACGAGCAGTACTTC. Protein sequence: CASSHYEQYF. The V and J genes are TRBV2 and TRBJ2-7; D is unclear. CDR1 and CDR2 from the germline V gene are SNHLY and FYNNEI. With 6 bases removed from V and 3 bases from J, the gap between germline ends came to 3 bases. There are 10 residues in the CDR3. The variable domain in full, with the rest retrieved from reference TRBV2 and TRBJ2-7, is EPEVTQTPSHQVTQMGQEVILRCVPISNHLYFYWYRQILGQKVEFLVSFYNNEISEKSEIFDDQFSVERPDGSNFTLKIRSTKLEDSAMYFCASSHYEQYFGPGTRLTVT.

This clonotype counts as medium-sized (0.01 to 0.1%). The chain has TRBV19 and TRBJ2-1, with D possibly TRBD1 on 6 matching bases. V was trimmed by 7 bases and J by 8 bases, leaving 24 bases between them. Germline V gene sequence: CDR1 LNHDA, CDR2 SQIVND (reference sequence). The CDR3 runs 16 residues. This CDR3 is CASTDARGPGDDEQFF. The DNA for the CDR3 is TGTGCCAGTACAGATGCCCGGGGTCCAGGGGATGATGAGCAGTTCTTC. Supplemented by reference TRBV19 and TRBJ2-1, the full variable domain reads DGGITQSPKYLFRKEGQNVTLSCEQNLNHDAMYWYRQDPGQGLRLIYYSQIVNDFQKGDIAEGYSVSREKKESFPLTVTSAQKNPTAFYLCASTDARGPGDDEQFFGPGTRLTVL.

This chain uses TRBV28 with TRBJ1-2; D is possibly TRBD1 (5 bases). Per the germline V gene, CDR1 is MDHEN and CDR2 is SYDVKM. The germline V and J ends were trimmed by 10 bases and 9 bases, with 24 bases remaining between them. CDR3 length: 14 amino acids. The CDR3 sequence is CATLGADQIISYTF. CDR3 nucleotides: TGTGCCACCCTAGGGGCGGACCAAATTATAAGCTACACCTTC.

Concerning this clonotype: A clone one base away is much larger, so this may be a read error. This CDR3 is missing its conserved last phenylalanine or tryptophan, likely due to a read error. This rearrangement joins TRBV29-1 to TRBJ2-3, with a tentative D call TRBD2 (6 bases). Germline-derived CDR1 and CDR2 are SQVTM and ANQGSEA. The CDR3 is 15 amino acids. V was trimmed by 3 bases and J by 2 bases, leaving 15 bases between them. Here the CDR3 reads CSVDGESGPTDTQYL. CDR3 DNA: TGCAGCGTTGACGGGGAAAGCGGGCCCACAGATACGCAGTATCTT.